Here is one TCR beta chain with its context. As yet, its antigen is unknown. V was clipped by 2 bases and J by 2 bases, with 15 bases between them. The CDR3 consists of 15 residues. The V gene's germline CDR1 is GTSNPN and CDR2 SVGIG (reference sequence). The data were obtained in a study of graft-versus-host responses after intestinal transplantation. Overall study context: For two to three years after anti-thymocyte globulin induction, all recipients took tacrolimus and steroids.

Study-level results: Allografts of one patient group, those with graft-donor T cell macrochimerism, had high graft-versus-host to host-versus-graft clonal ratios.

Assay: immunoSEQ multiplex PCR; the TCRdb copy retains only in-frame clones and omits some. The top ten hold less than 0.4% of the sample, which has about 89,000 clones, just under 95% seen once. Sequences were derived from unstimulated CD4+ T cells sorted from spleen or lymph node cells, sampled before intestinal transplant. This clonotype originated in a human donor who received an intestinal transplant. The chain recombines TRBV30 with TRBJ1-2, with D possibly being TRBD1 (5 bases). The CDR3, as DNA: TGTGCCTGGAGTAGGCTCTGGGACGGCAACTATGGCTACACCTTC. Translating it yields CAWSRLWDGNYGYTF.